Listed below are T cell receptor beta chains from one sample, sequenced in a study of blood T cells in healthy people across ages. TCRdb called the 5' RACE reads again in MiXCR, with one record for every CDR3 protein. The table shows hundreds of thousands of distinct CDR3 sequences, with roughly 26% occurring only once. The source material was blood. These receptors were collected from a woman in her seventies in good health. The CDR3 runs from the conserved cysteine through the conserved F or W. A D gene is named only where the DNA matches it firmly. Some rows mark clone size as missing; the rest say once, few, many or name a class of expanded clone.

TRBV19,NA,NA,TRBJ2-1,CASSLDLNEQFF,TGTGCCAGTAGTCTAGACTTGAATGAGCAGTTCTTC
TRBV4-1,few,TRBD2,TRBJ2-7,CASSQEDAGGGFYEQYF,TGCGCCAGCAGCCAAGAGGACGCCGGGGGAGGGTTCTACGAGCAGTACTTC
TRBV9,few,NA,TRBJ2-2,CASSVSRRFKNTGELFF,TGTGCCAGCAGCGTTTCGAGACGCTTCAAAAACACCGGGGAGCTGTTTTTT
TRBV28,many,NA,TRBJ1-1,CASSLRGGKRWGTEAFF,TGTGCCAGCAGTTTGAGGGGGGGCAAACGGTGGGGCACTGAAGCTTTCTTT
TRBV14,few,TRBD2,TRBJ2-1,CASSHSSGSGYNEQFF,TGTGCCAGCAGCCACTCTAGCGGGTCTGGGTACAATGAGCAGTTCTTC
TRBV7-3,few,NA,TRBJ1-1,CASSLTGYTEAFF,TGTGCCAGCAGCTTAACGGGGTACACTGAAGCTTTCTTT
TRBV7-3,NA,NA,TRBJ2-7,CASSPYPTGYEQYF,TGTGCCAGCAGCCCCTACCCGACAGGCTACGAGCAGTACTTC
TRBV29-1,few,NA,TRBJ2-6,CSVRVSGANVLTF,TGCAGCGTTCGGGTTTCTGGGGCCAACGTCCTGACTTTC
TRBV4-3,many,TRBD1,TRBJ2-7,CASSQETGYEQYF,TGCGCCAGCAGCCAAGAGACAGGGTACGAGCAGTACTTC
TRBV20-1,NA,NA,TRBJ2-2,CSARAVSFGELFF,TGCAGTGCTAGAGCGGTTAGCTTTGGGGAGCTGTTTTTT
TRBV28,NA,TRBD2,TRBJ2-5,CASRLAGAQETQYF,TGTGCCAGCAGGCTAGCGGGGGCCCAAGAGACCCAGTACTTC
TRBV29-1,NA,NA,TRBJ1-1,CSATKQVMNTEAFF,TGCAGCGCTACCAAACAGGTCATGAACACTGAAGCTTTCTTT
TRBV5-1,few,TRBD1,TRBJ2-1,CASSAGQGAYNEQFF,TGCGCCAGCAGCGCCGGACAGGGAGCCTACAATGAGCAGTTCTTC
TRBV12-3/TRBV12-4,NA,NA,TRBJ1-1,CASGPMNTEAFF,TGTGCCAGCGGACCGATGAACACTGAAGCTTTCTTT
TRBV2,few,TRBD2,TRBJ2-1,CASSEFSGIGNEQFF,TGTGCCAGCAGTGAATTTAGCGGGATAGGGAATGAGCAGTTCTTC
TRBV6-6,few,NA,TRBJ2-7,CASSTTGPGWEQYF,TGTGCCAGCAGTACGACGGGGCCAGGGTGGGAGCAGTACTTC
TRBV29-1,few,TRBD1,TRBJ2-7,CSVRDRGPLTYEQYF,TGCAGCGTGAGGGACAGGGGTCCGCTTACCTACGAGCAGTACTTC
TRBV5-1,few,TRBD2,TRBJ2-7,CASSLDASFRLARSYEQYF,TGCGCCAGCAGCTTGGATGCCTCATTTCGACTAGCGCGGTCCTACGAGCAGTACTTC
TRBV7-7,NA,TRBD2,TRBJ2-1,CASSLETNGRGEQFF,TGTGCTAGCAGCTTAGAAACTAACGGGAGGGGCGAGCAGTTCTTC
TRBV20-1,few,NA,TRBJ2-7,CSAQSQGRTYEQYF,TGCAGTGCTCAGAGCCAGGGGAGGACCTACGAGCAGTACTTC
TRBV28,few,NA,TRBJ2-3,CASRTNRGATTDTQYF,TGTGCCAGCAGAACAAACCGAGGGGCGACGACAGATACGCAGTATTTT
TRBV20-1,few,NA,TRBJ2-5,CSAQLGAAPVETQYF,TGCAGTGCTCAACTTGGGGCAGCGCCTGTGGAGACCCAGTACTTC
TRBV29-1,few,NA,TRBJ2-7,CSAVGQGRTYEQYF,TGCAGCGCCGTTGGCCAGGGGCGAACCTACGAGCAGTACTTC
TRBV15,NA,TRBD2,TRBJ2-4,CATSRDLGLAGLTKNIQYF,TGTGCCACCAGCAGAGATTTGGGGCTAGCGGGGTTAACCAAAAACATTCAGTACTTC
TRBV20-1,NA,NA,TRBJ2-5,CSATKDRTRGETQYF,TGCAGTGCGACGAAGGACAGAACAAGGGGAGAGACCCAGTACTTC
TRBV12-3/TRBV12-4,NA,NA,TRBJ2-2,CASSCSRVTGELFF,TGTGCCAGCAGCTGTAGCCGCGTCACCGGGGAGCTGTTTTTT
TRBV20-1,NA,NA,TRBJ1-1,CSARDIEAFF,TGCAGTGCTAGAGATATAGAAGCTTTCTTT
TRBV7-2,NA,TRBD2,TRBJ2-7,CASSLVGTSLGLKSYEQYF,TGCGCCAGCAGCTTAGTGGGGACTAGCCTAGGGCTGAAATCCTACGAGCAGTACTTC
TRBV6-6,few,NA,TRBJ2-4,CASSYSFEEYQYF,TGTGCCAGCAGTTACTCTTTTGAGGAATATCAGTACTTC
TRBV4-1,NA,TRBD1,TRBJ1-2,CASSPRQGRGPGDGYTF,TGCGCCAGCAGCCCTAGACAGGGAAGAGGCCCGGGGGATGGCTACACCTTC
TRBV6-6,NA,NA,TRBJ2-7,CASSFSGTSNEQYF,TGTGCCAGCAGTTTCTCCGGTACTAGCAACGAGCAGTACTTC
TRBV6-1,few,NA,TRBJ1-6,CASMLTGNRPLHF,TGTGCCAGCATGCTAACAGGGAATCGTCCCCTCCACTTT
TRBV7-9,NA,NA,TRBJ1-4,CASSSRDIEKLFF,TGTGCCAGCAGCTCCCGGGACATAGAAAAACTGTTTTTT
TRBV19,many,NA,TRBJ2-1,CASSTQLYNEQFF,TGTGCCAGTTCTACTCAATTGTACAATGAGCAGTTCTTC
TRBV29-1,NA,TRBD2,TRBJ2-7,CSVAPLGLAGGLDEQYF,TGCAGCGTTGCCCCCTTGGGACTAGCGGGAGGTTTGGACGAGCAGTACTTC
TRBV19,NA,NA,TRBJ2-4,CASSPGQRVNIQYF,TGTGCCAGTAGTCCCGGACAGAGGGTAAACATTCAGTACTTC
TRBV20-1,NA,NA,TRBJ1-1,CSAVSSDKNTEAFF,TGCAGTGCGGTGAGTTCGGACAAGAACACTGAAGCTTTCTTT
TRBV7-8,NA,NA,TRBJ1-1,CASSVKGRFGTEAFF,TGTGCCAGCAGCGTAAAGGGGAGATTCGGGACTGAAGCTTTCTTT
TRBV10-1,NA,NA,TRBJ2-7,CASSDLGDSRGEQYF,TGCGCCAGCAGTGATTTGGGGGACTCCCGCGGGGAGCAGTACTTC
TRBV20-1,NA,NA,TRBJ2-3,CSARLLARDTQYF,TGCAGTGCTAGACTTCTAGCGAGAGATACGCAGTATTTT
TRBV6-2/TRBV6-3,NA,NA,TRBJ2-7,CASSYTGAREQYF,TGTGCCAGCAGTTACACCGGGGCGCGGGAGCAGTACTTC
TRBV5-1,NA,TRBD2,TRBJ2-3,CASSSQGLAGTDTQCF,TGCGCCAGCAGCTCCCAGGGACTAGCGGGCACAGATACGCAGTGTTTT
TRBV28,few,TRBD1,TRBJ1-1,CATETGGEGAFF,TGTGCCACTGAGACAGGGGGCGAAGGAGCTTTCTTT
TRBV28,NA,TRBD2,TRBJ2-3,CASSLVGGSGKTDTQYF,TGTGCCAGCAGTTTAGTAGGCGGGAGCGGGAAAACAGATACGCAGTATTTT
TRBV20-1,NA,NA,TRBJ2-5,CSAEPRSGLQRNRQYF,TGCAGTGCTGAGCCACGCTCCGGACTGCAGCGGAATAGGCAGTACTTC